This T cell receptor (beta chain) was captured by sequencing in a study of CD8+CD57+ T cells in acquired aplastic anemia. About the research overall: Mean DNA quantity obtained from sorted CD4+ and CD8+ cells was around 3.2 ug.

Study-level points and caveats: Between patients and controls, roughly 29 CD8+ CDR3 sequences were found in common. CD8+ Simpson's diversity in patients was not significantly different from that in controls.

There are 15 residues in the CDR3. CDR1 is SNHLY and CDR2 is FYNNEI in the germline V gene. The V end lost 3 bases, the J end lost 5 bases, and 16 bases lay between the germline ends. This clonotype was recorded at least ten times. No antigen is known for it. TCR beta VDJ and CDR3 profiles were obtained from a genomic DNA template. TCRdb passed the reads through MiXCR, listing each CDR3 protein once. The sample includes 450,000 to 600,000 distinct CDR3 sequences, approximately 32% of them seen just once. It was patients with CD8+CD57+ cell expansion by flow cytometry who were chosen for sequencing. Each patient gave a blood sample that was collected before any therapy had been received.

The V and J genes are TRBV2 and TRBJ1-2; possible D gene TRBD1, 5 bases. The sequence derives from a human donor with aplastic anemia. Specimen: sorted CD4+, CD8+, or CD8+CD57+ T cells (not recorded which) from PBMCs. The CDR3 reads CASSEFNPAGYGYTF. The CDR3 DNA sequence: TGTGCCAGCAGTGAGTTTAACCCGGCAGGGTATGGCTACACCTTC.